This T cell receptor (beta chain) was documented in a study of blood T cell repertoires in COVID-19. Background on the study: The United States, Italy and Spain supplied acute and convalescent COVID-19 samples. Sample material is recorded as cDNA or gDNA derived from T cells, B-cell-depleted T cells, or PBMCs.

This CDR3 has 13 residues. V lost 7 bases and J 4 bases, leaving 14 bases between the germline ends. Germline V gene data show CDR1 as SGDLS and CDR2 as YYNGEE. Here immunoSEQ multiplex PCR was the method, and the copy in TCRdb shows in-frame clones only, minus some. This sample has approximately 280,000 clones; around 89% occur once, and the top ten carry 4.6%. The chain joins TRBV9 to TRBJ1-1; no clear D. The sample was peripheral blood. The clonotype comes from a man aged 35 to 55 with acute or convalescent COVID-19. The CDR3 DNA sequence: TGTGCCAGCCCCGTCGGGGAGAGCACTGAAGCTTTCTTT. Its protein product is CASPVGESTEAFF.